This T cell receptor (beta chain) was observed in a study of CD8 T cells in ankylosing spondylitis (dated by TCRdb to about 2017). A note on the overall study: The study set out to find disease-linked TCR variants by profiling T cell receptor beta repertoires in ankylosing spondylitis patients and healthy donors. In total, the full study cohort was made up of roughly 110 healthy donors and 25 to 30 ankylosing spondylitis patients. Peripheral blood samples were taken, and synovial fluid was additionally collected from ankylosing spondylitis patients. Points the paper makes about the study in general: The disease-linked clones had a CD8+ phenotype and were found at relatively low frequencies in peripheral blood. The disease-linked clones were reported to be significantly enriched in matched synovial fluid samples from ankylosing spondylitis patients. Some of the motif variants had been reported before in the synovial fluid and blood of reactive arthritis patients, a finding that suggests common disease-initiation mechanisms. A TCR beta motif of several highly homologous amino acid variants appeared characteristic of blood from ankylosing spondylitis patients.

The germline V gene (reference sequence) yields DFQATT for CDR1 and SNEGSKA for CDR2. Germline trimming: 3 bases from V, 7 bases from J; junction bases outside gene matches: 8. From the cysteine through the phenylalanine, the CDR3 covers 13 amino acids. The kept DNA is CDR3 alone, 39 bases in frame from the first base. TCRdb shows the sequencer as Illumina HiSeq 2500. TCR beta libraries were prepared by quantitative 5'-RACE with molecular barcodes. The study's own analysis went as follows. To identify disease-linked TCR variants, a new computational method was used, one built on a probabilistic model of VDJ rearrangement. TCRdb trimmed public reads at Q25 via fastp, called clones via MiXCR and kept in-frame beta chains. Each record represents a unique CDR3 protein, reported with the most common genes and DNA among its rows. The V and J calls and clone size come from TCRdb's table, not from the authors' own analysis. Within this sample are some 120,000 distinct CDR3 sequences, with around 15% of them counted one time only. Roughly 3% of the sample belongs to the ten largest clones.

This clonotype occurred a few times. Its antigen is unknown. No much larger clonotype is one base removed from it; base qualities were not supplied. The specimen was blood, either unsorted or a sorted T cell fraction (not recorded which). This receptor was taken from a female donor with ankylosing spondylitis or in good health (not recorded which). Rearrangement joined TRBV20-1 to TRBJ2-5; 7 middle bases align to TRBD1. The DNA is as follows: TGCAGTGCTAGTACCGGACGACAGGGGACCCAGTACTTC. Translated, it gives CSASTGRQGTQYF.